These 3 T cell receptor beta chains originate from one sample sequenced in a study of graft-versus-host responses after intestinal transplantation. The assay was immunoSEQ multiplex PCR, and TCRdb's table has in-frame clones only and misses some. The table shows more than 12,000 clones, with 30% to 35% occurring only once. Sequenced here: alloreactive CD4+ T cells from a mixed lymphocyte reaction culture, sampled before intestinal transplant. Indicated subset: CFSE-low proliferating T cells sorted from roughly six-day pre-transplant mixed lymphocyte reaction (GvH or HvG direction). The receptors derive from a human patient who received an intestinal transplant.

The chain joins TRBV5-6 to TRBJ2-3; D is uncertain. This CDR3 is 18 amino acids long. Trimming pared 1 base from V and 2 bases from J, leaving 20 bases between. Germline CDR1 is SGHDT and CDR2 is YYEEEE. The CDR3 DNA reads TGTGCCAGCAGCTTGTTCTCTGGCAGTAGTTCCCCCACAGATACGCAGTATTTT. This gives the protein CASSLFSGSSSPTDTQYF.

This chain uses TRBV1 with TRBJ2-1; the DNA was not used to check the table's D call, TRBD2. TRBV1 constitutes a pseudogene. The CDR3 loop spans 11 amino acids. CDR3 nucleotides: TGCACCAGCACCCACTGCAATGAGCAGTTCTTC. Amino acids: CTSTHCNEQFF.

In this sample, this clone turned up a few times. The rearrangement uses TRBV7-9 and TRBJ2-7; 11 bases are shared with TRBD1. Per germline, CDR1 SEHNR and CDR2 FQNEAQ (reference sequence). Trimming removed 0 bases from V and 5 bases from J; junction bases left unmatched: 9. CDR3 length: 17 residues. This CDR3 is CASSLACGQGAGDEQYF. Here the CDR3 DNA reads TGTGCCAGCAGCTTAGCCTGCGGACAGGGGGCGGGGGACGAGCAGTACTTC.